The rows below give T cell receptor beta chains drawn from one sample of a study of T cells after yellow fever vaccination. One entry per CDR3 protein results from TCRdb running MiXCR on the 5' RACE reads. This sample has a few hundred thousand distinct CDR3 sequences, with 13% found just once. The material was CD4+ T cells sorted from PBMCs, obtained 45 days after the yellow fever booster vaccination. These TCRs come from a young man who received the YFV17D yellow fever vaccine. The CDR3 runs from the conserved cysteine through the conserved F or W. D genes are given only for firm matches. Clone size is given for some rows only: seen once, a few or many times, or a class if the clone is expanded.

j_gene: TRBJ1-1; v_gene: TRBV20-1; abundance: NA; d_gene: TRBD1; CDR3aa: CSARGQGASAFF; CDR3nt: TGCAGTGCTAGAGGACAGGGGGCCTCAGCTTTCTTT
j_gene: TRBJ1-5; v_gene: TRBV14; abundance: NA; d_gene: NA; CDR3aa: CASSPGQFSNQPQHF; CDR3nt: TGTGCCAGCAGCCCAGGACAATTCAGCAATCAGCCCCAGCATTTT
j_gene: TRBJ2-1; v_gene: TRBV28; abundance: few; d_gene: TRBD2; CDR3aa: CASRQLAGGYNEQFF; CDR3nt: TGTGCCAGCAGACAACTAGCGGGAGGGTACAATGAGCAGTTCTTC
j_gene: TRBJ2-7; v_gene: TRBV29-1; abundance: few; d_gene: NA; CDR3aa: CSVEVSAYEQYF; CDR3nt: TGCAGCGTTGAAGTGTCAGCCTACGAGCAGTACTTC
j_gene: TRBJ2-5; v_gene: TRBV3-1; abundance: NA; d_gene: NA; CDR3aa: CASSPGRQTQYF; CDR3nt: TGTGCCAGCAGCCCCGGAAGGCAGACCCAGTACTTC
j_gene: TRBJ2-1; v_gene: TRBV25-1; abundance: few; d_gene: TRBD2; CDR3aa: CASSEGLAGNNEQFF; CDR3nt: TGTGCCAGCAGTGAGGGACTAGCGGGAAACAATGAGCAGTTCTTC
j_gene: TRBJ2-1; v_gene: TRBV29-1; abundance: many; d_gene: TRBD2; CDR3aa: CSVEGLAGYNEQFF; CDR3nt: TGCAGCGTTGAAGGTCTAGCGGGTTACAATGAGCAGTTCTTC
j_gene: TRBJ2-3; v_gene: TRBV5-1; abundance: few; d_gene: NA; CDR3aa: CASSLGPSRPQYF; CDR3nt: TGCGCCAGCAGCTTGGGCCCATCGAGGCCGCAGTATTTT
j_gene: TRBJ1-5; v_gene: TRBV18; abundance: NA; d_gene: NA; CDR3aa: CASSRDEHQPQHF; CDR3nt: TGTGCCAGCTCACGGGACGAGCATCAGCCCCAGCATTTT
j_gene: TRBJ2-2; v_gene: TRBV29-1; abundance: few; d_gene: NA; CDR3aa: CSASGVPGELFF; CDR3nt: TGCAGCGCCTCCGGGGTACCCGGGGAGCTGTTTTTT
j_gene: TRBJ2-7; v_gene: TRBV5-1; abundance: many; d_gene: TRBD2; CDR3aa: CASSLGTSQEHEQYF; CDR3nt: TGCGCCAGCAGCTTAGGGACTAGCCAAGAACACGAGCAGTACTTC
j_gene: TRBJ2-1; v_gene: TRBV20-1; abundance: few; d_gene: NA; CDR3aa: CSAWGADSYNEQFF; CDR3nt: TGCAGTGCATGGGGGGCGGACTCCTACAATGAGCAGTTCTTC
j_gene: TRBJ2-7; v_gene: TRBV12-3/TRBV12-4; abundance: few; d_gene: NA; CDR3aa: CASSLPGTFVYEQYF; CDR3nt: TGTGCCAGCAGCCTCCCCGGGACGTTCGTTTACGAGCAGTACTTC
j_gene: TRBJ2-3; v_gene: TRBV7-9; abundance: few; d_gene: TRBD2; CDR3aa: CASKGREFTDTQYF; CDR3nt: TGTGCCAGCAAGGGGAGGGAATTCACAGATACGCAGTATTTT
j_gene: TRBJ2-5; v_gene: TRBV20-1; abundance: NA; d_gene: NA; CDR3aa: CSARDGSNLIRETQYF; CDR3nt: TGCAGTGCTAGAGACGGATCAAACTTGATCAGAGAGACCCAGTACTTC
j_gene: TRBJ2-1; v_gene: TRBV7-6; abundance: few; d_gene: TRBD2; CDR3aa: CASSFLLAGSYNEQFF; CDR3nt: TGTGCCAGCAGCTTTCTCCTAGCGGGTTCCTACAATGAGCAGTTCTTC
j_gene: TRBJ1-1; v_gene: TRBV7-9; abundance: few; d_gene: NA; CDR3aa: CASSAQGPSTEAFF; CDR3nt: TGTGCCAGCAGCGCCCAGGGGCCGAGCACTGAAGCTTTCTTT
j_gene: TRBJ2-1; v_gene: TRBV20-1; abundance: NA; d_gene: TRBD2; CDR3aa: CSAESGSPGDEQFF; CDR3nt: TGCAGTGCTGAGAGCGGGAGCCCTGGGGATGAGCAGTTCTTC
j_gene: TRBJ2-6; v_gene: TRBV11-1; abundance: NA; d_gene: TRBD2; CDR3aa: CASSSGLAGISGANVLTF; CDR3nt: TGTGCCAGCAGCTCCGGACTAGCGGGCATCTCTGGGGCCAACGTCCTGACTTTC
j_gene: TRBJ2-7; v_gene: TRBV6-2/TRBV6-3; abundance: few; d_gene: NA; CDR3aa: CASSPTRVGGVYEQYF; CDR3nt: TGTGCCAGCAGTCCAACACGGGTTGGAGGCGTTTACGAGCAGTACTTC
j_gene: TRBJ2-3; v_gene: TRBV30; abundance: NA; d_gene: NA; CDR3aa: CAWNLASTDTQYF; CDR3nt: TGTGCCTGGAACCTAGCTAGCACAGATACGCAGTATTTT
j_gene: TRBJ1-6; v_gene: TRBV6-5; abundance: NA; d_gene: NA; CDR3aa: CASSYSAHGNSPLHF; CDR3nt: TGTGCCAGCAGTTACTCTGCCCACGGAAATTCACCCCTCCACTTT
j_gene: TRBJ1-2; v_gene: TRBV7-2; abundance: NA; d_gene: NA; CDR3aa: CASNRPPGGGYTF; CDR3nt: TGTGCCAGCAACCGTCCGCCCGGAGGGGGCTACACCTTC
j_gene: TRBJ2-1; v_gene: TRBV5-1; abundance: few; d_gene: TRBD2; CDR3aa: CASSLEASGSYNEQFF; CDR3nt: TGCGCCAGCAGCTTGGAGGCTAGCGGGAGTTACAATGAGCAGTTCTTC